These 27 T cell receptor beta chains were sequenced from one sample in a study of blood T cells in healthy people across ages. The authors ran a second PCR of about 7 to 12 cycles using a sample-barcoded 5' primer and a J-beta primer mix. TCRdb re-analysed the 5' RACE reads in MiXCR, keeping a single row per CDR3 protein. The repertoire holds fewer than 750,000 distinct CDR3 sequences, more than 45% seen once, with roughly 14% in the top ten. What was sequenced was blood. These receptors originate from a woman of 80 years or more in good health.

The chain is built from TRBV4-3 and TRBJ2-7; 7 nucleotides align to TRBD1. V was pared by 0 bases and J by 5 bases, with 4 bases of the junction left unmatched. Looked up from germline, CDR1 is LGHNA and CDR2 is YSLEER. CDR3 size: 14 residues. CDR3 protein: CASSQDVQGNEQYF. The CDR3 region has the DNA TGCGCCAGCAGCCAAGATGTACAGGGGAACGAGCAGTACTTC.

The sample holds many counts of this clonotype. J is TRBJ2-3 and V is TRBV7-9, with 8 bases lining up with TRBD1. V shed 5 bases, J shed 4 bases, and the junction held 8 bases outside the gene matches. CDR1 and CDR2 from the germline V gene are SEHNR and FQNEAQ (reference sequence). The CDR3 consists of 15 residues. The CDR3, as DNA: TGTGCCAGCAGCGTAACAGGGGGGAGCCCAGATACGCAGTATTTT. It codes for CASSVTGGSPDTQYF.

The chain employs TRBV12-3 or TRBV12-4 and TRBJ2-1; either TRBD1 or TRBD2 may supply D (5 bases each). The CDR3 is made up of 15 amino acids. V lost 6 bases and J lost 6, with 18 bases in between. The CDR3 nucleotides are TGTGCCAGCAGCCATGGGACCTGGGCCTTCAATGAGCAGTTCTTC. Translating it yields CASSHGTWAFNEQFF.

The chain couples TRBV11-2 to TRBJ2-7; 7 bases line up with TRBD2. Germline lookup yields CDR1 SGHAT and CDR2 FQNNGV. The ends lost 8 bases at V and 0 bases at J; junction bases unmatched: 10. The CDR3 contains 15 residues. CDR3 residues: CASGDLAESSYEQYF. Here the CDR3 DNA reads TGTGCCAGCGGCGACCTAGCGGAGAGCTCCTACGAGCAGTACTTC.

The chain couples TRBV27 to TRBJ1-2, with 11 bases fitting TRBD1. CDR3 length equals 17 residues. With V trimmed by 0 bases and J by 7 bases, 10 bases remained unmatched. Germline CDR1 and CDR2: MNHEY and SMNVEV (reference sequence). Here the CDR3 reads CASSLSTTGQGGGGYTF. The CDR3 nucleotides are TGTGCCAGCAGTTTATCCACTACGGGACAGGGGGGAGGTGGCTACACCTTC.

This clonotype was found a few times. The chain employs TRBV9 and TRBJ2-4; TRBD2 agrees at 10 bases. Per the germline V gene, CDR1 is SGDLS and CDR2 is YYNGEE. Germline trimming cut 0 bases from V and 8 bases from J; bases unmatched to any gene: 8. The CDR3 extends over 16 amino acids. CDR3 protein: CASSVAASGGGDIQYF. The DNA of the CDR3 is TGTGCCAGCAGCGTAGCGGCTAGCGGGGGCGGAGACATTCAGTACTTC.

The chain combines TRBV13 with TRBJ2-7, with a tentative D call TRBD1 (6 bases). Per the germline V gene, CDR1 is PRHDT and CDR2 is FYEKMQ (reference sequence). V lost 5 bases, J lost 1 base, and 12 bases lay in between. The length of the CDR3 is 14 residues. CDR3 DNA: TGTGCCAGCAGCAAACAGACAGGATCCTACGAGCAGTACTTC. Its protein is CASSKQTGSYEQYF.

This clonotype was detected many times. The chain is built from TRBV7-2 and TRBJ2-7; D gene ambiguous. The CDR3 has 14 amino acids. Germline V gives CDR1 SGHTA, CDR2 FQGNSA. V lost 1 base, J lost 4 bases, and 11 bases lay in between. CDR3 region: CASSLGGSKYEQYF. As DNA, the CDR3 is TGTGCCAGCAGCTTAGGAGGTAGCAAGTACGAGCAGTACTTC.

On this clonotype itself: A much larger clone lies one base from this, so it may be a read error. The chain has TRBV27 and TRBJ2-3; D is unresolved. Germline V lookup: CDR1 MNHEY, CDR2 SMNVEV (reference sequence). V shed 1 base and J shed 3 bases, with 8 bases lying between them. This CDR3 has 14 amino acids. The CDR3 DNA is TGTGCCAGCAGTTTATATCGAAAAACAGATACGCAGTATTTT. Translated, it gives CASSLYRKTDTQYF.

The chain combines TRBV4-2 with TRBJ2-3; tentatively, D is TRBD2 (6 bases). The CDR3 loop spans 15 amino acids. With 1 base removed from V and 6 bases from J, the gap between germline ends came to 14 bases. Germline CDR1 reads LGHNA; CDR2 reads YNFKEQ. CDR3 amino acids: CASSQAPGGMDTQYF. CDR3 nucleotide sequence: TGTGCCAGCAGCCAAGCCCCCGGCGGGATGGATACGCAGTATTTT.

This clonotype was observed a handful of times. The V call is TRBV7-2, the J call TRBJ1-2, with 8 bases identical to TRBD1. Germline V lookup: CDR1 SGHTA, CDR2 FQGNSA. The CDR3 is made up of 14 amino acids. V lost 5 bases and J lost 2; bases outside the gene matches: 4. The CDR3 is CASSAYRGNYGYTF. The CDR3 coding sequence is TGTGCCAGCAGCGCCTACAGGGGGAACTATGGCTACACCTTC.

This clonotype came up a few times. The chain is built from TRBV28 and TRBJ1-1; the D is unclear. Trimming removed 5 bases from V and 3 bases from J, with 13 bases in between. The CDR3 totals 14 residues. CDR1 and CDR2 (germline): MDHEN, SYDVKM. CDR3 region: CASSLTPSHTEAFF. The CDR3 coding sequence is TGTGCCAGCAGTCTCACTCCATCTCACACTGAAGCTTTCTTT.

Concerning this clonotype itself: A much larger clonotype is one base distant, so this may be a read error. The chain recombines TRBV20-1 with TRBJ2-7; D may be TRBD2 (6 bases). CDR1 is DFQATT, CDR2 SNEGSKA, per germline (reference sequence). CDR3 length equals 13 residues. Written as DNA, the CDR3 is TGCAGTACTAGGCGGGACTCCCCCAACGAGCAGTACTTC. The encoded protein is CSTRRDSPNEQYF.

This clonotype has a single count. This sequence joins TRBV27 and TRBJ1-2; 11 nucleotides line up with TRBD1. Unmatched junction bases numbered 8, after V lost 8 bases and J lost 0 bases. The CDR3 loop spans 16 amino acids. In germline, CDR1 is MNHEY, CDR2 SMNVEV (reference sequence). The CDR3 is CASSVGQGEANYGYTF. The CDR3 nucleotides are TGTGCCAGCTCTGTGGGACAGGGGGAAGCTAACTATGGCTACACCTTC.

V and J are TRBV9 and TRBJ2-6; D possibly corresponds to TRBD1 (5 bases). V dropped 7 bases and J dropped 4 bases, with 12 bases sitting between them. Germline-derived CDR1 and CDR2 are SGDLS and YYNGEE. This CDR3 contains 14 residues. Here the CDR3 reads CASSGQAGANVLTF. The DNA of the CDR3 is TGTGCCAGCTCAGGGCAAGCGGGGGCCAACGTCCTGACTTTC.

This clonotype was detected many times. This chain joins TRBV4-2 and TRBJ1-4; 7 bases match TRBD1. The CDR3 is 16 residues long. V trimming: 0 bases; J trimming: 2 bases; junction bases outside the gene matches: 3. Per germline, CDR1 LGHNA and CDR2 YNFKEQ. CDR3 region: CASSQEGGSTNEKLFF. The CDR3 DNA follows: TGTGCCAGCAGCCAAGAAGGGGGCTCCACTAATGAAAAACTGTTTTTT.

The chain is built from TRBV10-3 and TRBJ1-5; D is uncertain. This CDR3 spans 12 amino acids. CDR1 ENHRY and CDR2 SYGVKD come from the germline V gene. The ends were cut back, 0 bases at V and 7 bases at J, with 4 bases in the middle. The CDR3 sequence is CAISESSQPQHF. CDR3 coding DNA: TGTGCCATCAGTGAGTCGTCACAGCCCCAGCATTTT.

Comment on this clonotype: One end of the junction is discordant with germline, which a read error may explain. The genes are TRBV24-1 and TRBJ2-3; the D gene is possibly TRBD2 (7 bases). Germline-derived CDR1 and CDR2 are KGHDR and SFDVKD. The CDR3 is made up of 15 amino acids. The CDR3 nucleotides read TGTGCCACCAGCGAGGCAGGGGAGGGCACAGGTACGCAGTATTTT. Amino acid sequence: CATSEAGEGTGTQYF.

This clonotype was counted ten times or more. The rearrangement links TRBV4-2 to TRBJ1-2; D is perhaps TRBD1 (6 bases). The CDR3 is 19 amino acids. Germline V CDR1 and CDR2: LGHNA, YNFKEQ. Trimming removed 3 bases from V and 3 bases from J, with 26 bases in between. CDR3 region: CASSHPQGTSPEGYYGYTF. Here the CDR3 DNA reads TGTGCCAGCAGCCACCCTCAGGGGACCTCCCCTGAGGGGTACTATGGCTACACCTTC.

CDR3 sequence: CASRKLAGVGDEQFF. Written as DNA, the CDR3 is TGTGCCAGCAGGAAACTAGCGGGGGTTGGAGATGAGCAGTTCTTC. The chain recombines TRBV12-3 or TRBV12-4 with TRBJ2-1; 11 bases agree with TRBD2. This CDR3 region has 15 residues. V dropped 6 bases and J dropped 8; count of bases not matched to a gene: 9.

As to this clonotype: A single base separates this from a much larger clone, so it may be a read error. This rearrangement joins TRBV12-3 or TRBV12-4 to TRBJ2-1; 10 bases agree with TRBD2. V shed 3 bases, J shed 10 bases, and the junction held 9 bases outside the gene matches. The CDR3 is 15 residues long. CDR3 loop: CASSFAAGGYQEQFF. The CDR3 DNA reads TGTGCCAGCAGTTTTGCAGCGGGGGGGTACCAGGAGCAGTTCTTC.

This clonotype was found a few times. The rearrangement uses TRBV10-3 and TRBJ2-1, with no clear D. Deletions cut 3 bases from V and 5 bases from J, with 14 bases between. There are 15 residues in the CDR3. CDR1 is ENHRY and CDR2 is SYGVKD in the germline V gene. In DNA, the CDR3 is TGTGCCATCAGTGATAACTCTAGGGCGAACAATGAGCAGTTCTTC. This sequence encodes CAISDNSRANNEQFF.

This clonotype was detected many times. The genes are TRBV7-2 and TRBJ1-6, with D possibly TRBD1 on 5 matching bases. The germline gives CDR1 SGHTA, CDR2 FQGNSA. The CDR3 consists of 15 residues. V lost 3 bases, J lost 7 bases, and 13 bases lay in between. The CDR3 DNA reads TGTGCCAGCAGCTTTGAGGGGCGTCGAAATTCACCCCTCCACTTT. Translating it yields CASSFEGRRNSPLHF. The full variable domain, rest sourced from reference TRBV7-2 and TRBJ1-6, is GAGVSQSPSNKVTEKGKDVELRCDPISGHTALYWYRQSLGQGLEFLIYFQGNSAPDKSGLPSDRFSAERTGGSVSTLTIQRTQQEDSAVYLCASSFEGRRNSPLHFGNGTRLTVT.

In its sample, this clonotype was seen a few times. The CDR3 protein is CASSPGYWEAQYF. The CDR3 DNA reads TGTGCCAGCAGTCCAGGATACTGGGAGGCCCAGTACTTC. The chain couples TRBV6-5 to TRBJ2-5; weak D call: TRBD2 (6 bases). This CDR3 comprises 13 residues. Looked up from germline, CDR1 is MNHEY and CDR2 is SVGAGI. V dropped 5 bases and J dropped 9 bases, with 16 bases sitting between them.

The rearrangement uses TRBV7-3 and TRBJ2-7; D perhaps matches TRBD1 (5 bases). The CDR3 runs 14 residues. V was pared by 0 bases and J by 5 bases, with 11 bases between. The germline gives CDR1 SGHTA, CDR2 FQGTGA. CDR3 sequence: CASSLTGKGHEQYF. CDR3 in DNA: TGTGCCAGCAGCTTAACAGGGAAGGGGCACGAGCAGTACTTC.

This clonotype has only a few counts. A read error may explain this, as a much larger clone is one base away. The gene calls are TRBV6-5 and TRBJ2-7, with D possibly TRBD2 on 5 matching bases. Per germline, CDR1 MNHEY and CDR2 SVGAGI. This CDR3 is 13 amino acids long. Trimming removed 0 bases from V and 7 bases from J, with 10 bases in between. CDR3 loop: CASSYSIANEQYF. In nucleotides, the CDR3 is TGTGCCAGCAGTTACTCGATAGCGAATGAGCAGTACTTC.

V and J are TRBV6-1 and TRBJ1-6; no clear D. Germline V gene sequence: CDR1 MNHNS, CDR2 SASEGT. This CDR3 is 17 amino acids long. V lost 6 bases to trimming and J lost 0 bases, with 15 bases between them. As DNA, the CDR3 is TGTGCCAGCAGCCTTCGTCTGGTTGACTCCTATAATTCACCCCTCCACTTT. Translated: CASSLRLVDSYNSPLHF.